This T cell receptor (beta chain) derives from a study of T cell responses to AZD1222 COVID-19 vaccine. Study findings and constraints: Only a handful of AZD1222 recipients, more than 5 in all, had baseline seropositivity. At 160-218 and 743-854, vaccine-associated CD4 TCRs were dominant, and they spanned spike. Close to half of spike-specific TCRs reportedly recognize unmutated variant regions.

Looked up from germline, CDR1 is KGHDR and CDR2 is SFDVKD. The length of the CDR3 is 13 residues. Trimming stripped 5 bases from V and 2 bases from J, with 8 bases between. Only in-frame clones appear in the TCRdb table, and some are missing; sequencing was by immunoSEQ multiplex PCR. The table records fewer than 200,000 clones, 80% to 95% of them present only once. This clone was observed a handful of times. The antigen is unknown. This chain connects TRBV24-1 to TRBJ1-1; D is unresolved. This clonotype was obtained from an adult in good health. Sequences were derived from peripheral blood, sampled on day 0 of AZD1222 vaccination. The CDR3 reads CATSAGANTEAFF. The CDR3 DNA reads as TGTGCCACCAGTGCAGGTGCAAACACTGAAGCTTTCTTT.